These 6 T cell receptor beta chains share one sample of origin, sequenced in a study of naive and memory T cell subsets. An equimolar mix of two oligonucleotides served as the beta constant-region primer for TRBC1 and TRBC2. Via MiXCR, TCRdb re-called the UMI-ligation and nested PCR reads, giving one row per CDR3 protein. The sample shows 140,000 to 150,000 distinct CDR3 sequences, approximately 17% of them seen only once. Sequences were obtained from naive CD4+ T cells from blood. The receptors shown here come from a human donor in good health.

The genes are TRBV20-1 and TRBJ2-1; 9 bases map to TRBD1. With V trimmed by 2 bases and J by 4 bases, 15 bases remained unmatched. Looked up from germline, CDR1 is DFQATT and CDR2 is SNEGSKA (reference sequence). The CDR3 loop spans 18 amino acids. CDR3 region: CSARPLVTGTGIYNEQFF. The CDR3 bases are TGCAGTGCTAGACCCCTAGTTACCGGGACAGGGATATACAATGAGCAGTTCTTC.

In its sample, this clonotype was seen a few times. This chain links TRBV7-2 with TRBJ1-1; D is uncertain. In germline, CDR1 is SGHTA, CDR2 FQGNSA. Trimming left V 5 bases short and J 4 bases short, with 11 bases between. The CDR3 extends over 13 amino acids. The CDR3 protein is CASSTEAATEAFF. The DNA of the CDR3 is TGTGCCAGCAGCACCGAAGCGGCCACTGAAGCTTTCTTT.

CDR3 sequence reads: CASSSQGEKLFF. The CDR3 region has the DNA TGTGCCAGCAGTTCCCAAGGGGAAAAACTGTTTTTT. This sequence joins TRBV28 and TRBJ1-4, with no clear D. Germline values: CDR1 MDHEN, CDR2 SYDVKM. Trimming removed 4 bases from V and 8 bases from J, with 8 bases in between. The CDR3 extends over 12 amino acids.

This clonotype was counted many times. This chain joins TRBV18 and TRBJ2-5; 7 bases fit TRBD2. With 5 bases clipped from V and 4 bases from J, the junction kept 7 bases outside the gene matches. Germline V gene lookup returns CDR1 KGHSH and CDR2 LQKENI. This CDR3 contains 14 residues. CDR3 sequence reads: CASSAPGGGETQYF. The CDR3 DNA is TGTGCCAGCTCAGCTCCGGGGGGAGGAGAGACCCAGTACTTC.

The rearrangement uses TRBV12-3 or TRBV12-4 and TRBJ2-2, with D tentatively TRBD1 (5 bases). The CDR3 runs to 16 residues. Trimming shortened V by 4 bases and J by 5 bases, and 17 bases separated the two germline ends. As DNA, the CDR3 is TGTGCCAGCAGTTCCCAGGGTGACATAGGGACCGGGGAGCTGTTTTTT. It yields the protein CASSSQGDIGTGELFF.

This clonotype was seen more than once but under ten times. The chain carries TRBV20-1 and TRBJ2-1, with 7 bases lining up with TRBD2. V was pared by 2 bases and J by 4 bases, with 5 bases of the junction left unmatched. The CDR3 spans 14 residues. Germline CDR1 reads DFQATT; CDR2 reads SNEGSKA (reference sequence). CDR3 protein: CSARKRDLYNEQFF. In DNA form, the CDR3 reads TGCAGTGCTAGAAAGCGGGACCTTTACAATGAGCAGTTCTTC.